This TCR beta chain was retrieved from a study of T cells in Graves' hyperthyroidism and ophthalmopathy. Comment on this clonotype: The target antigen is unknown.

Investigators excluded patients with uncontrolled infection, other autoimmune disease, pregnancy or lactation. Orbital computed tomography, thyroid ultrasound, serum thyroxine and TRAb, and clinical symptoms together informed the diagnoses. It was RNA transcripts that yielded the amplified TCR beta CDR3 regions. TCR CDR3 underwent first-round RT-PCR with the HTBI primer set. From the multiplex PCR reads, TCRdb called clonotypes with MiXCR, one entry per CDR3 protein. The table shows some 770,000 distinct CDR3 sequences, with around 17% occurring only once. Study findings and constraints: Ophthalmopathy was separated from stable hyperthyroidism by a 13 V-J model. Ophthalmopathy was predicted by the model a median of about 6.7 months ahead of onset.

V was pared by 2 bases and J by 3 bases, with 1 base of the junction left unmatched. Germline values: CDR1 SGDLS, CDR2 YYNGEE. The CDR3 extends over 14 amino acids. The chain recombines TRBV9 with TRBJ1-4; 7 positions agree with TRBD1. This clonotype originated in a man younger than 35 with Graves' hyperthyroidism. Sequencing input: blood. The chain's CDR3 is CASSVGTANEKLFF. CDR3 in DNA: TGTGCCAGCAGCGTTGGGACAGCTAATGAAAAACTGTTTTTT.